One and the same sample provided the 6 T cell receptor beta chains below, sequenced in a study of vaccination and CD4 T cells after COVID-19. No antigen has been identified for these receptors. The sample's treatment: roughly ten-day PBMC culture with coronavirus spike peptide pools or control peptides (ViraFEST assay). CD4+ T cells that came from the unexposed donor were collected before the COVID-19 pandemic (2011-2018). Oncomine TCR Beta short-read sequencing was applied to DNA from cultured CD4+ T cells. Investigators isolated genomic DNA from cultured CD4+ T cells. TCRdb reprocessed the PCR reads via MiXCR and lists one record per CDR3 protein. The sample records around 10,000 distinct CDR3 sequences, roughly a third being singletons. The sample consisted of CD4+ T cells from blood, cultured in vitro. These TCRs come from a human donor in good health.

The genes are TRBV18 and TRBJ2-3, with 7 bases aligning to TRBD1. This CDR3 has 16 residues. V lost 3 bases and J lost 6; bases outside the gene matches: 12. CDR1 KGHSH and CDR2 LQKENI come from the germline V gene. CDR3 in DNA: TGTGCCAGCTCACCCCTAGGGGACAGCTTCAAGGATACGCAGTATTTT. Amino acids: CASSPLGDSFKDTQYF.

This clonotype appeared a few times. The chain uses TRBV10-3 and TRBJ2-1; TRBD2 aligns across 13 bases. The CDR3 extends over 15 amino acids. The ends lost 6 bases at V and 8 bases at J; junction bases unmatched: 7. Germline CDR1 is ENHRY and CDR2 is SYGVKD. The DNA for the CDR3 is TGTGCCATCAGCACCGGGACTAGCGGGAAGGATGAGCAGTTCTTC. Its protein product is CAISTGTSGKDEQFF.

This chain connects TRBV20-1 to TRBJ2-5; TRBD2 is a possible D gene (7 bases). Trimming shortened V by 2 bases and J by 4 bases, and 14 bases separated the two germline ends. The CDR3 consists of 14 residues. Germline loops: CDR1 DFQATT, CDR2 SNEGSKA (reference sequence). The CDR3 is CSARWGEGVETQYF. For the CDR3, the DNA is TGCAGTGCTAGATGGGGGGAGGGGGTAGAGACCCAGTACTTC.

This sequence joins TRBV7-2 and TRBJ1-2, with TRBD1 matching 7 bases. Germline CDR1 reads SGHTA; CDR2 reads FQGNSA. V lost 5 bases, J lost 8 bases, and 8 bases stayed unmatched. The CDR3 is 13 residues long. DNA of the CDR3: TGTGCCAGCAGCCGGCAGGGGGGCCGCGGCTACACCTTC. Protein product: CASSRQGGRGYTF.

Judged by abundance, this clonotype is medium-sized. The chain combines TRBV27 with TRBJ2-3; 8 bases agree with TRBD2. Germline trimming cut 8 bases from V and 6 bases from J; bases unmatched to any gene: 10. Germline V lookup: CDR1 MNHEY, CDR2 SMNVEV (reference sequence). The CDR3 totals 14 residues. The CDR3 region has the DNA TGTGCCAGCGCCCGGGGGGGGACAACCGATACGCAGTATTTT. It encodes CASARGGTTDTQYF.

This clonotype was observed a few times. The gene calls are TRBV21-1 and TRBJ2-5; the table's D call TRBD2 went unverified against the DNA. TRBV21-1 is a pseudogene segment. The CDR3 runs to 17 residues. This chain's CDR3 is CASSKALGRRGQETQYF. CDR3 nucleotide sequence: TGTGCCAGCAGCAAAGCGCTGGGGAGGAGGGGCCAAGAGACCCAGTACTTC.